This TCR beta chain originates from a study of Graves' ophthalmopathy and Graves' hyperthyroidism. About this clonotype itself: Its specificity is not known.

CDR1 is MDHEN, CDR2 SYDVKM, per germline. Trimming cost V 2 bases and J 8 bases; bases outside gene matches: 5. This CDR3 region has 14 residues. Study-level points and caveats: Detection in blood was also observed for most expanded thyroid clonotypes above 0.001 frequency.

If patients had other autoimmune diseases, uncontrolled infections, pregnancy or lactation, they were excluded. A diagnosis was made from clinical symptoms together with serum thyroxine, TRAb, thyroid ultrasound and orbital computed tomography. From fresh peripheral blood, roughly 10 ml in volume, the PBMCs were obtained. Amplification from RNA transcripts yielded the TCR beta CDR3 regions. The workflow started with a first-round RT-PCR run with HTBI primers and then moved on to a second-round multiplex PCR. TCRdb reprocessed the multiplex PCR reads with MiXCR, giving one entry per CDR3 protein. Of a few hundred thousand distinct CDR3 sequences in the sample, roughly 17% were seen once.

V and J are TRBV28 and TRBJ2-1; 8 bases are a match to TRBD2. This TCR came from an adult woman with stable Graves' hyperthyroidism. Sequenced input: peripheral blood. The DNA of the CDR3 is TGTGCCAGCAGTTTAGGAGCGGGAGATTATGAGCAGTTCTTC. It yields the protein CASSLGAGDYEQFF.